This T cell receptor beta chain was identified during a study of control samples from healthy donors and cancer patients. Profiled with immunoSEQ multiplex PCR; TCRdb holds only in-frame clones, not every one. The sample comprises some 54,000 clones, 95% to 97% of which are singletons, and approximately 1.9% rests with the top ten. Germline V lookup: CDR1 GTSNPN, CDR2 SVGIG (reference sequence). V lost 3 bases and J lost 5; bases outside the gene matches: 3. CDR3 length: 13 residues. The receptor was derived from a woman in her thirties in good health. The J gene is TRBJ2-7, the V gene TRBV30, with 11 bases identical to TRBD2. The sequenced sample was blood. As DNA, the CDR3 is TGTGCCTGGAGACTAGCGGGAGATCACGAGCAGTACTTC. Encoded protein: CAWRLAGDHEQYF.